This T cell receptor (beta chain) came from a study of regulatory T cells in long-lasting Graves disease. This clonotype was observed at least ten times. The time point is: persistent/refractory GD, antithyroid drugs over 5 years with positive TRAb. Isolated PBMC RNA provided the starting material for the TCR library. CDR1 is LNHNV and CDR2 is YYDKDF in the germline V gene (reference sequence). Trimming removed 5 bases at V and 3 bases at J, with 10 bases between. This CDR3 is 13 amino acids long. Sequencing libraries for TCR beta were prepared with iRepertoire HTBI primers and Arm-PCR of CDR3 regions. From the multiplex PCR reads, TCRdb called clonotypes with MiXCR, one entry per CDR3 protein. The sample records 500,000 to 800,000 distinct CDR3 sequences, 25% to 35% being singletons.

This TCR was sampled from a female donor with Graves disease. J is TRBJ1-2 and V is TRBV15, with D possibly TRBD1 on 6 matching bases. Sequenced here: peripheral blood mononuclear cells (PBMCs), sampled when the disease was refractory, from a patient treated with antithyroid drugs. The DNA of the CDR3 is TGTGCCACCAGCTCAGGGGAACACTATGGCTACACCTTC. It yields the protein CATSSGEHYGYTF. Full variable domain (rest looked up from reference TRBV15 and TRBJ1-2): DAMVIQNPRYQVTQFGKPVTLSCSQTLNHNVMYWYQQKSSQAPKLLFHYYDKDFNNEADTPDNFQSRRPNTSFCFLDIRSPGLGDTAMYLCATSSGEHYGYTFGSGTRLTVV.